The clone carrying this T cell receptor (beta chain) was detected a few times. Its target is unknown. Every donor was a healthy Caucasian. This specimen belongs to a study of identical twins. Notes on the study in general: Abundant beta clonotypes from cord blood had fewer insertions, unlike memory repertoires, which showed none.

MiXCR, run by TCRdb on the 5' RACE reads, gives a single entry per CDR3 protein. This table holds about 700,000 distinct CDR3 sequences, less than 10% found once. From germline, CDR1 is SGDLS and CDR2 YYNGEE. V lost 3 bases, J lost 15 bases, and 6 bases stayed unmatched. The CDR3 runs to 11 residues. These data were also filed under a second study, of yellow fever vaccine responses in identical twins.

The chain links TRBV9 to TRBJ2-1, with 7 bases lining up with TRBD1. The sequence derives from a woman under 30 in good health. The source material was PBMCs. CDR3 DNA: TGTGCCAGCAGCGCCGACAGGGTCCGGTTCTTC. Residues: CASSADRVRFF.